This record covers a single TCR delta chain. Antigen: not known. Extracted RNA was reverse transcribed into cDNA. Pooled V-gene forward primers with one constant-region reverse primer generated the CDR3 amplicons by multiplex PCR. TCRdb re-called the multiplex PCR reads via CATT. Of about 55,000 delta-chain clones detected, around a sixth appear once; the ten largest clones hold 0.5%. The sorted cells were CD3+ Vdelta1+ Vdelta2- thymocytes from alphabeta-depleted thymus. Sorted Vdelta1+ thymocytes were about 97% to 99.6% pure. The source of the sample is a study of Vδ1+ human thymocytes. Study-level results: Despite high sort purity, about 19% of thymic T cell receptor delta sequences were Vdelta2. TRD repertoires were essentially private, unlike widely shared TRG clonotypes. Highly polyclonal TRG and TRD repertoires with Gaussian CDR3 length distributions appeared in thymus.

V lost 1 base to trimming and J lost 0 bases, with 27 bases between them. In germline, CDR1 is TSWWSYY, CDR2 QGS. The CDR3 has 21 residues. The sample comprised Vdelta1+ gamma-delta thymocytes from the thymus. Stated subset: FACS-sorted CD3+ TCRalphabeta- TCRVdelta1+ TCRVdelta2- thymocytes. The chain employs TRDV1 and TRDJ1; D perhaps matches TRDD3 (6 bases). The origin of this receptor is a boy younger than two who had congenital heart surgery. In DNA form, the CDR3 reads TGTGCTCTTGGGGAACAGCCCTCCCCCGAGTGGGGATTGCGGTACACCGATAAACTCATCTTT. The encoded protein is CALGEQPSPEWGLRYTDKLIF.